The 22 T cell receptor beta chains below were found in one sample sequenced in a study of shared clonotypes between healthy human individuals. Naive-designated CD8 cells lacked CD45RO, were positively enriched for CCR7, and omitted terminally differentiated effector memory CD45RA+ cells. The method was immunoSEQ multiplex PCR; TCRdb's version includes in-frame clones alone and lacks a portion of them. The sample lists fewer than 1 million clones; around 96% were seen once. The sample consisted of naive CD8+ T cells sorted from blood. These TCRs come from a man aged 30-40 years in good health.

DNA of the CDR3: TGTGCCAGCAGCGGACCGGGGCCAGTCGATGAGCAGTTCTTC. The encoded protein is CASSGPGPVDEQFF. The chain has TRBV5-6 and TRBJ2-1; D assignment may be TRBD1 or TRBD2 (5 bases each). Trimming pared 4 bases from V and 8 bases from J, leaving 16 bases between. The CDR3 covers 14 residues. CDR1 SGHDT and CDR2 YYEEEE come from the germline V gene.

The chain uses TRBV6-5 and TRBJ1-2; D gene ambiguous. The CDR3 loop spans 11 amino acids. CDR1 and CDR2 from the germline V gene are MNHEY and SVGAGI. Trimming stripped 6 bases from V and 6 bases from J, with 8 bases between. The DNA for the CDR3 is TGTGCCAGCAGGCACACTCATGGCTACACCTTC. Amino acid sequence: CASRHTHGYTF.

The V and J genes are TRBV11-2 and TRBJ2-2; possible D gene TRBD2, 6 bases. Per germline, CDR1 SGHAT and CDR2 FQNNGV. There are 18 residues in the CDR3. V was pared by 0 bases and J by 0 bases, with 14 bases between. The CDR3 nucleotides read TGTGCCAGCAGCTTAGACCCCCAAGGCGGGGCGAACACCGGGGAGCTGTTTTTT. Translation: CASSLDPQGGANTGELFF.

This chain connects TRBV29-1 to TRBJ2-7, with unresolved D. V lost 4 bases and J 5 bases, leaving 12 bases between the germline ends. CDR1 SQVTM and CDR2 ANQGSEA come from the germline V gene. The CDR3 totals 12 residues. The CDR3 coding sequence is TGCAGCGTTGGGCCTGGATTAGACGAGCAGTACTTC. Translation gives CSVGPGLDEQYF.

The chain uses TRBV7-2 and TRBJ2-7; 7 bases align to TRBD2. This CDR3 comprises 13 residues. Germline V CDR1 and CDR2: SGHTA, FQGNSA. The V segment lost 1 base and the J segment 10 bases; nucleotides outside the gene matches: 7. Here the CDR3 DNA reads TGTGCCAGCAGCTTAGGAGGACGGGAGGACCAGTACTTC. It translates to CASSLGGREDQYF.

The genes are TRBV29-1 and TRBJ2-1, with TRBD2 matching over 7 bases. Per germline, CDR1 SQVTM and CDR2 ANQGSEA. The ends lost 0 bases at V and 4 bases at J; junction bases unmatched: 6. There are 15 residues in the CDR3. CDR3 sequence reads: CSVEDPLAAYNEQFF. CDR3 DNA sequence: TGCAGCGTTGAAGATCCCCTAGCGGCTTACAATGAGCAGTTCTTC.

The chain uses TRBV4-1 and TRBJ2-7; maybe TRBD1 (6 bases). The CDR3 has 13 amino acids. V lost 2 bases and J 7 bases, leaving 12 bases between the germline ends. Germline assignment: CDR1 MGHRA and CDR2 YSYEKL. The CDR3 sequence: CASSQHQDREQYF. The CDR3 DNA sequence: TGCGCCAGCAGCCAACATCAGGACAGAGAGCAGTACTTC.

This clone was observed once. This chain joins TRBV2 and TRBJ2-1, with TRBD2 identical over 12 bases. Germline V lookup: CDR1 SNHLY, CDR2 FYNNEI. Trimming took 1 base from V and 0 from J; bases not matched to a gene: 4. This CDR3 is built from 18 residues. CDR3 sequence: CASSEGTSGVSSYNEQFF. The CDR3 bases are TGTGCCAGCAGTGAAGGGACTAGCGGGGTGAGCTCCTACAATGAGCAGTTCTTC.

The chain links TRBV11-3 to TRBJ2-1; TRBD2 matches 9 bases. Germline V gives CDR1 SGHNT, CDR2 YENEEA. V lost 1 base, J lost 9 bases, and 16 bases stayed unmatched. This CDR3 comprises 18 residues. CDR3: CASSLGAGAGGPAAEQFF. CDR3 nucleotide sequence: TGTGCCAGCAGCTTAGGGGCGGGAGCGGGGGGACCTGCCGCTGAGCAGTTCTTC.

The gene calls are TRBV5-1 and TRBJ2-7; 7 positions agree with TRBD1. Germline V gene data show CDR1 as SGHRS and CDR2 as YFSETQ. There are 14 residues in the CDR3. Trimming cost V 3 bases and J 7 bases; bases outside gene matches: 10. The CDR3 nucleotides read TGCGCCAGCAGCTCTTTGGAGACAGGGCAGGAGCAGTACTTC. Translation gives CASSSLETGQEQYF.

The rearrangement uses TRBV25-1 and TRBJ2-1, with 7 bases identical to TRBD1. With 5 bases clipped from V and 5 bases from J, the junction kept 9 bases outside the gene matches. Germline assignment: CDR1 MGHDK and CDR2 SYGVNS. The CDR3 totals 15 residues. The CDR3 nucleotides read TGTGCCAGCAGTTATCGGACAGGTTTAAACAATGAGCAGTTCTTC. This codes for CASSYRTGLNNEQFF. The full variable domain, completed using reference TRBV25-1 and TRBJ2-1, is EADIYQTPRYLVIGTGKKITLECSQTMGHDKMYWYQQDPGMELHLIHYSYGVNSTEKGDLSSESTVSRIRTEHFPLTLESARPSHTSQYLCASSYRTGLNNEQFFGPGTRLTVL.

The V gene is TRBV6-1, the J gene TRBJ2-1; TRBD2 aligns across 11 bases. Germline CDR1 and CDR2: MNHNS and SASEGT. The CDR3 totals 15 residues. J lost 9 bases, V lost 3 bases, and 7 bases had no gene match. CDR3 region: CASSDSGRGGLEQFF. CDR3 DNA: TGTGCCAGCAGTGATAGCGGGAGGGGGGGCCTTGAGCAGTTCTTC.

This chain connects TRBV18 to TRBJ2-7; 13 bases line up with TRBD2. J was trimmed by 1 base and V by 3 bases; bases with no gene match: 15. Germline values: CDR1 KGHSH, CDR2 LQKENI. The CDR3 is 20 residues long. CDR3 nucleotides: TGTGCCAGCTCACCGTCCGGGGTGGGACTAGCGGGACTCGGGTCCTACGAGCAGTACTTC. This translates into CASSPSGVGLAGLGSYEQYF.

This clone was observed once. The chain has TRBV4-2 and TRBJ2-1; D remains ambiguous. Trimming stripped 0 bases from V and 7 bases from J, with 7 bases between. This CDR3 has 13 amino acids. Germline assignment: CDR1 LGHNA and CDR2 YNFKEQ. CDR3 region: CASSQDRANEQFF. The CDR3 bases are TGTGCCAGCAGCCAAGATAGAGCAAATGAGCAGTTCTTC.

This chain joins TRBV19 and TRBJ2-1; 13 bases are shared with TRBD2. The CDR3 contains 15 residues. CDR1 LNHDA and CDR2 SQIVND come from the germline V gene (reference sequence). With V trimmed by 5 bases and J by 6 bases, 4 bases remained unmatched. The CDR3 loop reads CASSSGTSGTNEQFF. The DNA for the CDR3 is TGTGCCAGTAGTTCCGGGACTAGCGGGACCAATGAGCAGTTCTTC.

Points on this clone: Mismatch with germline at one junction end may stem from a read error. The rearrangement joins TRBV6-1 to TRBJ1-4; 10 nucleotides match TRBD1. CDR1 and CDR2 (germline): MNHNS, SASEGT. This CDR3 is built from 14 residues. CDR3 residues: CASPDRGLNVKLFF. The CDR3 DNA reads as TGTGCCAGCCCAGACAGGGGGCTGAATGTAAAACTGTTTTTT.

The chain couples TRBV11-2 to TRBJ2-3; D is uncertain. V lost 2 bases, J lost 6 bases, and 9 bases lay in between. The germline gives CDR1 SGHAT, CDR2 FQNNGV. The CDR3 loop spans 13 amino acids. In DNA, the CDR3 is TGTGCCAGCAGCTTAACCGCCGGGGATACGCAGTATTTT. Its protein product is CASSLTAGDTQYF.

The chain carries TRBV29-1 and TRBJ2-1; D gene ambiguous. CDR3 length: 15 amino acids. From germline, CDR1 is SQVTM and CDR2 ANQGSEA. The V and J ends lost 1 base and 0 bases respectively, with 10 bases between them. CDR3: CSVEGAPSSYNEQFF. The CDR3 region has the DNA TGCAGCGTTGAAGGGGCTCCAAGCTCCTACAATGAGCAGTTCTTC.

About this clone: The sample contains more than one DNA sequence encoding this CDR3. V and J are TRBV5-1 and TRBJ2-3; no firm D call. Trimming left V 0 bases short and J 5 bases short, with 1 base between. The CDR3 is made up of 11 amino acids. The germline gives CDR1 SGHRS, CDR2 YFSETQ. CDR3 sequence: CASSLGDTQYF. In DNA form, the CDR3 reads TGCGCCAGCAGCTTGGGAGATACGCAGTATTTT.

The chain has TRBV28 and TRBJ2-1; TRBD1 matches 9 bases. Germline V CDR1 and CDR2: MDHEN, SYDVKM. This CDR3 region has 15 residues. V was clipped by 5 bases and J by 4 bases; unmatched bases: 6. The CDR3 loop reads CASSERDREYNEQFF. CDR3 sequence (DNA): TGTGCCAGCAGTGAACGGGACAGGGAGTACAATGAGCAGTTCTTC.

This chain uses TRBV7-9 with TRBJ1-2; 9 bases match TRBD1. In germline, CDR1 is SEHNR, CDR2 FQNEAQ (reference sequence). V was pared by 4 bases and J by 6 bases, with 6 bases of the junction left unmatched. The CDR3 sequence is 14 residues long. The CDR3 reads CASSSGQGVDGYTF. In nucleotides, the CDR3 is TGTGCCAGCAGCTCGGGACAGGGAGTTGATGGCTACACCTTC.

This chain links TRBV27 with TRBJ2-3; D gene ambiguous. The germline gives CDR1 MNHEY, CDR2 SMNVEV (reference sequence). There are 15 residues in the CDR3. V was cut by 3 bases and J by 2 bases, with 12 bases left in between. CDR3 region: CASSFYWGSTDTQYF. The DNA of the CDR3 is TGTGCCAGCAGTTTCTATTGGGGATCCACAGATACGCAGTATTTT.